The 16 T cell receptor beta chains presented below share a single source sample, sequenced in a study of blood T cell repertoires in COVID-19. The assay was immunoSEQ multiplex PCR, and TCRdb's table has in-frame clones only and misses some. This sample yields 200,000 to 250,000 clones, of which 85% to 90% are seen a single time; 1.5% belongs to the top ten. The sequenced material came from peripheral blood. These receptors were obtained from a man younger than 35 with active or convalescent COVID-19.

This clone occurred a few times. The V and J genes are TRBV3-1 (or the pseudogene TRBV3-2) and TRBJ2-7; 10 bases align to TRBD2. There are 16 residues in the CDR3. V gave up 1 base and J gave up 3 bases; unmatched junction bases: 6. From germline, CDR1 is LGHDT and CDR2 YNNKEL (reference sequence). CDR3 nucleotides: TGTGCCAGCAGCCAAGGCGGACTAGCGGACAACTACGAGCAGTACTTC. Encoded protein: CASSQGGLADNYEQYF.

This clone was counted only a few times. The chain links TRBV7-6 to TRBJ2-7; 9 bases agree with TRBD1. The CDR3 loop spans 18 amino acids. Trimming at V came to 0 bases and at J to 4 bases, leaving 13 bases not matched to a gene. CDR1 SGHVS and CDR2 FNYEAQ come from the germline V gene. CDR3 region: CASSLAPADRGFGYEQYF. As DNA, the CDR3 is TGTGCCAGCAGCTTAGCCCCGGCGGACAGGGGTTTTGGATACGAGCAGTACTTC.

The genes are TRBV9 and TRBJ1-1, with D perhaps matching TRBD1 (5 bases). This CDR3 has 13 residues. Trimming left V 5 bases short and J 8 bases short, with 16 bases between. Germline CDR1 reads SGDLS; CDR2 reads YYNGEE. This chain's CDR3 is CASSVQDFEEAFF. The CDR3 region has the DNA TGTGCCAGCAGTGTACAGGATTTCGAGGAAGCTTTCTTT. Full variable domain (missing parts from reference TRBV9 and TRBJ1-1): DSGVTQTPKHLITATGQRVTLRCSPRSGDLSVYWYQQSLDQGLQFLIQYYNGEERAKGNILERFSAQQFPDLHSELNLSSLELGDSALYFCASSVQDFEEAFFGQGTRLTVV.

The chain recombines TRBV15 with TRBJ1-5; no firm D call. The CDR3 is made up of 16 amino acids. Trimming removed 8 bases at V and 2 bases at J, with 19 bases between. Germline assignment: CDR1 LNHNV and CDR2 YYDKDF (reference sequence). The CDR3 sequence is CATAQRGPAGNQPQHF. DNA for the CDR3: TGTGCCACCGCCCAGCGCGGGCCGGCCGGCAATCAGCCCCAGCATTTT.

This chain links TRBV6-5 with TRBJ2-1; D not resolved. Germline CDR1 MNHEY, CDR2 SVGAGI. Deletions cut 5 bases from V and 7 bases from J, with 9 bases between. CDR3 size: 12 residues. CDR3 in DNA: TGTGCCAGCAGTCGCAGTCCGAATGAGCAGTTCTTC. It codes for CASSRSPNEQFF.

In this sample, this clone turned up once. The CDR3 region is CASSPRLDGEQFF. The CDR3 nucleotides are TGTGCCAGCAGCCCCCGACTAGACGGGGAGCAGTTCTTC. V gene TRBV9 combines with J gene TRBJ2-1, with D possibly TRBD2 on 6 matching bases. The V end was cut by 4 bases, the J end by 10 bases, with 15 bases between. The CDR3 loop spans 13 amino acids. CDR1 is SGDLS, CDR2 YYNGEE, per germline. The variable domain in full, with the rest retrieved from reference TRBV9 and TRBJ2-1, is DSGVTQTPKHLITATGQRVTLRCSPRSGDLSVYWYQQSLDQGLQFLIQYYNGEERAKGNILERFSAQQFPDLHSELNLSSLELGDSALYFCASSPRLDGEQFFGPGTRLTVL.

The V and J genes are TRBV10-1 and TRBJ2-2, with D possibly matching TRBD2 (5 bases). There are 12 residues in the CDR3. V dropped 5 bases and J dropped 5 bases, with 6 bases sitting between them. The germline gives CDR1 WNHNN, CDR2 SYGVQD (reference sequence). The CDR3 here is CASSRGTGELFF. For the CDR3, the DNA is TGCGCCAGCAGTCGCGGGACCGGGGAGCTGTTTTTT.

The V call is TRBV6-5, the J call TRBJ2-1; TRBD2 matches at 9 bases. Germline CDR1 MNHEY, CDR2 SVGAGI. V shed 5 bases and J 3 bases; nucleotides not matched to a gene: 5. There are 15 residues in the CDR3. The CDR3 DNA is TGTGCCAGCAGTCGGCGGGAGGGCCTCTACAATGAGCAGTTCTTC. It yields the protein CASSRREGLYNEQFF.

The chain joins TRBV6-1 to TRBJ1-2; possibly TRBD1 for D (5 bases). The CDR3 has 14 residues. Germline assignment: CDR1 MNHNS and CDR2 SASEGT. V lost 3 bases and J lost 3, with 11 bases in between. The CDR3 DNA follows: TGTGCCAGCAGTGAGAGGGGAGGGGACTATGGCTACACCTTC. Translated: CASSERGGDYGYTF.

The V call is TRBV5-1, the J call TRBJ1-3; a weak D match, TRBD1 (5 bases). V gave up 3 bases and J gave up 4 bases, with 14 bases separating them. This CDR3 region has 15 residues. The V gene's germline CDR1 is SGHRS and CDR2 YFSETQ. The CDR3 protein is CASSSRGVPGNTIYF. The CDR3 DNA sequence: TGCGCCAGCAGCTCACGGGGGGTCCCCGGAAACACCATATATTTT.

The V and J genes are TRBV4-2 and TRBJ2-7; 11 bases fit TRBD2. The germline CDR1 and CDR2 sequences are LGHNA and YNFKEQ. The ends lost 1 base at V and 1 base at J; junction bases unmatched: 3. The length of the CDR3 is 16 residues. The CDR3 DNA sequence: TGTGCCAGCAGCCAAGTCGGGACTAGCGGATCCTACGAGCAGTACTTC. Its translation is CASSQVGTSGSYEQYF.

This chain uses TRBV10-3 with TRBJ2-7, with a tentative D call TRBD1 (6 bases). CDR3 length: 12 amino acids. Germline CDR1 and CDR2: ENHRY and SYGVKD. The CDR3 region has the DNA TGTGCGGACAGTCCGGATGGCTACGAGCAGTACTTC. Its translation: CADSPDGYEQYF.

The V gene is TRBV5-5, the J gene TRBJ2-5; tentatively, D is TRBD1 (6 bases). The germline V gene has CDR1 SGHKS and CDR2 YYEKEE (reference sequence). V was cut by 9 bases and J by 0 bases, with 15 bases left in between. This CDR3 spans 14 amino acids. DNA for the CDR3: TGTGCCACCGGGCTACAGGGTTACCAAGAGACCCAGTACTTC. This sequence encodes CATGLQGYQETQYF.

The CDR3 nucleotides are TGTGCCAGCAGCGTAACCTACGAGCAGTACTTC. This sequence encodes CASSVTYEQYF. The chain joins TRBV11-2 to TRBJ2-7; D gene ambiguous. CDR3 length: 11 residues. Deletions cut 5 bases from V and 2 bases from J, with 4 bases between. Germline CDR1 is SGHAT and CDR2 is FQNNGV.

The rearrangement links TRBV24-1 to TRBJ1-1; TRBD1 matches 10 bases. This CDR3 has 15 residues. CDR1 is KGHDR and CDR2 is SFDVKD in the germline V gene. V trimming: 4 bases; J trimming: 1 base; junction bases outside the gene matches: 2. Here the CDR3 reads CATSDRTGGNTEAFF. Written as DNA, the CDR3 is TGTGCCACCAGTGACAGGACAGGGGGGAACACTGAAGCTTTCTTT.

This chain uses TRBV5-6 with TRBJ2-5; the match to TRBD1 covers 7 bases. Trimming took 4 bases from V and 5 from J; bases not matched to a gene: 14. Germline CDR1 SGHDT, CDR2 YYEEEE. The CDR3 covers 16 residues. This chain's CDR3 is CASSPEIRRGTETQYF. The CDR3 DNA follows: TGTGCCAGCAGCCCGGAAATACGCAGGGGGACGGAGACCCAGTACTTC.